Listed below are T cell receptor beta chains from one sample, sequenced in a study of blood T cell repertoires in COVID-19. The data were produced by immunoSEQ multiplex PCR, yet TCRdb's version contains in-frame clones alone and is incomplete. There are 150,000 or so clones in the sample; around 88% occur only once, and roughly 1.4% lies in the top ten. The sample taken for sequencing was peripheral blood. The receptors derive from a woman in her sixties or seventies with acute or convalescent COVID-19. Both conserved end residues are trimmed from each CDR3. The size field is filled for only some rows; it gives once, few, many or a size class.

CDR3: SVEEGRDLNDEQF
size: .
V: TRBV29-1
J: TRBJ2-1

CDR3: ASSTRTGRQF
size: .
V: TRBV7-8
J: TRBJ2-1

CDR3: ASSYTASNQPQH
size: few
V: TRBV6-2/TRBV6-3
J: TRBJ1-5

CDR3: ASSSGGYEQY
size: .
V: TRBV6-2/TRBV6-3
J: TRBJ2-7

CDR3: ASSFGLDPPGNTIY
size: .
V: TRBV5-5
J: TRBJ1-3

CDR3: ASSYETGGLYEQY
size: .
V: TRBV6-2/TRBV6-3
J: TRBJ2-7

CDR3: ASSGTGKTSYEQY
size: once
V: TRBV5-4
J: TRBJ2-7

CDR3: ASSLTVNTEAF
size: .
V: TRBV7-2
J: TRBJ1-1

CDR3: ASSSNRGRGTEAF
size: .
V: TRBV7-6
J: TRBJ1-1

CDR3: ASRASGYEQF
size: .
V: TRBV12-3/TRBV12-4
J: TRBJ2-1

CDR3: ASSDPGGEQY
size: .
V: TRBV28
J: TRBJ2-7

CDR3: AWSASGIQF
size: once
V: TRBV30
J: TRBJ2-1

CDR3: ASSEQGGADTQY
size: .
V: TRBV6-4
J: TRBJ2-3

CDR3: ASRTPSGQGGLNQPQH
size: .
V: TRBV19
J: TRBJ1-5

CDR3: ASGSNRQNYGYT
size: .
V: TRBV7-8
J: TRBJ1-2

CDR3: SVRDGTQY
size: once
V: TRBV29-1
J: TRBJ2-3

CDR3: ASKSGLAGDNEQF
size: .
V: TRBV6-4
J: TRBJ2-1

CDR3: ASSSGQGAMNTEAF
size: .
V: TRBV5-4
J: TRBJ1-1

CDR3: ASSLLGTGGNNYGYT
size: once
V: TRBV5-1
J: TRBJ1-2

CDR3: ASRPDRGPNEKLF
size: few
V: TRBV2
J: TRBJ1-4

CDR3: ASSLTLKPDRGAYEQY
size: .
V: TRBV6-2/TRBV6-3
J: TRBJ2-7

CDR3: ASSIPNQVEGGYT
size: .
V: TRBV7-9
J: TRBJ1-2

CDR3: ASSPREGTYEQY
size: .
V: TRBV4-3
J: TRBJ2-7

CDR3: ASSGRTSGTDTGELF
size: .
V: TRBV18
J: TRBJ2-2

CDR3: ASSQARGSRGVNPYNEQF
size: .
V: TRBV3-1/TRBV3-2
J: TRBJ2-1

CDR3: ASRDRTNTGELF
size: .
V: TRBV2
J: TRBJ2-2

CDR3: ASNDRDSNQPQH
size: few
V: TRBV28
J: TRBJ1-5

CDR3: ASSRTGGTGGNQPQH
size: .
V: TRBV9
J: TRBJ1-5

CDR3: ASSPPGIQNSYGYT
size: few
V: TRBV3-1/TRBV3-2
J: TRBJ1-2

CDR3: ASSVQGIGEKLF
size: .
V: TRBV19
J: TRBJ1-4

CDR3: ASTHSPRAPDTQY
size: .
V: TRBV28
J: TRBJ2-3

CDR3: ASSTSMYNFPDRVGREQY
size: .
V: TRBV19
J: TRBJ2-7

CDR3: ASSQAPSGGPYRGTDTQY
size: .
V: TRBV4-2
J: TRBJ2-3

CDR3: ASMNRDGYGYT
size: .
V: TRBV28
J: TRBJ1-2

CDR3: ASEIGDSYEQY
size: .
V: TRBV6-6
J: TRBJ2-7

CDR3: ASSLVGSGGNEQF
size: .
V: TRBV7-6
J: TRBJ2-1

CDR3: ASSSLPGLHPNTEAF
size: .
V: TRBV7-2
J: TRBJ1-1

CDR3: ASSYPTGEDEKLF
size: .
V: TRBV6-5
J: TRBJ1-4

CDR3: ASRSPGGSNGYT
size: .
V: TRBV19
J: TRBJ1-2

CDR3: ASSQDRLADPKNIQY
size: .
V: TRBV4-2
J: TRBJ2-4

CDR3: ASSDGTVRTNEKLF
size: .
V: TRBV25-1
J: TRBJ1-4

CDR3: ASKADRYFYGYT
size: .
V: TRBV19
J: TRBJ1-2